The clone carrying this T cell receptor (beta chain) occurred once. Per the original methods: Counts of nucleated cells, estimated from reference gene primer amplification, were obtained. Measured with immunoSEQ multiplex PCR; TCRdb has only the in-frame clones, and not every one. The V and J calls and the clone size are those of that table, but D and trimming were determined from the DNA. The sample holds 50,000 to 70,000 clones; around three quarters are singletons and the top ten take over 3%. This record belongs to a study of blood T cell repertoires in COVID-19. About the research overall: COVID-19 samples, acute and convalescent, were from the United States, Italy and Spain. T cells, B-cell-depleted T cells, or PBMCs provided the cDNA or gDNA that served as material.

Trimming took off 4 bases at V and 8 bases at J, with 8 bases between the two ends. This CDR3 has 11 residues. Germline-derived CDR1 and CDR2 are SGDLS and YYNGEE. The material sequenced was peripheral blood. The receptor's source is a man in his 60s with acute or convalescent COVID-19. This rearrangement joins TRBV9 to TRBJ2-3; D is perhaps TRBD2 (5 bases). In DNA form, the CDR3 reads TGTGCCAGCAGCAGTGAGGGTACGCAGTATTTT. Protein: CASSSEGTQYF.